This T cell receptor beta chain was identified in a study of shared clonotypes between healthy human individuals. The ends were cut back, 1 base at V and 3 bases at J, with 22 bases in the middle. The CDR3 consists of 18 residues. Germline-derived CDR1 and CDR2 are MGHRA and YSYEKL. Roughly 27,000 T cell genomes, or approximately 190 ng DNA, went into the sorted-subset replicate PCRs. TCRdb's copy holds only in-frame clones and misses some; the assay was immunoSEQ multiplex PCR. In the table there are about 180,000 clones, roughly 91% of which are singletons. Concerning this clone: The antigen remains unidentified.

Points from the study as a whole: The authors sampled blood alone, and tissue repertoires likely differ.

The sequencing input was naive CD4+ T cells sorted from blood. Subset: CD45RA+ positively selected. The sequence was collected from a woman in her twenties or thirties in good health. The chain joins TRBV4-1 to TRBJ2-7; possibly TRBD1 for D (6 bases). The CDR3 here is CASSQGIFKGQGNYEQYF. The CDR3 nucleotides read TGCGCCAGCAGCCAAGGGATCTTCAAGGGACAAGGAAACTACGAGCAGTACTTC.